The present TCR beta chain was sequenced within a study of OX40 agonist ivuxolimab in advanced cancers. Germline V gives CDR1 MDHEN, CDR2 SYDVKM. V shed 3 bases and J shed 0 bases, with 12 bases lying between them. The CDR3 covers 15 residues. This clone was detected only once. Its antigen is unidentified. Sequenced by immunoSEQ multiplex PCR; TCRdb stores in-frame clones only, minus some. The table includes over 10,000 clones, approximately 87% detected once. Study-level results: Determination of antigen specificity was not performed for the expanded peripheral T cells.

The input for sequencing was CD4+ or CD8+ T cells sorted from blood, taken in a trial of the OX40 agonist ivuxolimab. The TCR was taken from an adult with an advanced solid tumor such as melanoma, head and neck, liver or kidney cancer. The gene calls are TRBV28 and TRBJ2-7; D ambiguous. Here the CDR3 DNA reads TGTGCCAGCAGTTTTTGGGAAGGTAGCTCCTACGAGCAGTACTTC. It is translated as CASSFWEGSSYEQYF.